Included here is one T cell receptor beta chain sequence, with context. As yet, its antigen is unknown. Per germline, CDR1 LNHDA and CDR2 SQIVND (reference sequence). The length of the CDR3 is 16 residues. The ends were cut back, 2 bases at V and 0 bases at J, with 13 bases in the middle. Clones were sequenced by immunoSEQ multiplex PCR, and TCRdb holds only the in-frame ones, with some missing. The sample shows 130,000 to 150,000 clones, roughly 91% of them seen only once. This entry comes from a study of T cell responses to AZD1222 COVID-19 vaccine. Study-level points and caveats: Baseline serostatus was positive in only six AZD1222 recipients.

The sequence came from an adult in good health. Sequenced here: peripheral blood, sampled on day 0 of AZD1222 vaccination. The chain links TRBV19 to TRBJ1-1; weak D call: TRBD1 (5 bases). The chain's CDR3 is CASSIWGTPMNTEAFF. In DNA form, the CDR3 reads TGTGCCAGTAGTATATGGGGGACCCCCATGAACACTGAAGCTTTCTTT.